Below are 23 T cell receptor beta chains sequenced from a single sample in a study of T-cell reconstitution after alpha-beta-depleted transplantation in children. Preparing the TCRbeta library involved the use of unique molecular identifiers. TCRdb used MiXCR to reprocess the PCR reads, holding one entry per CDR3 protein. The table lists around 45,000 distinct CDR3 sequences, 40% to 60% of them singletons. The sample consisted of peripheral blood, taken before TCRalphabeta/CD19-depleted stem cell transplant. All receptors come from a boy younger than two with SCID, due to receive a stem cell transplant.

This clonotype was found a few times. The CDR3 region is CASRTGTGAREQFF. For the CDR3, the DNA is TGTGCCAGCAGGACCGGGACAGGGGCACGGGAGCAGTTCTTC. The chain links TRBV12-3 or TRBV12-4 to TRBJ2-1; 10 nucleotides agree with TRBD1. The CDR3 sequence is 14 residues long. V shed 6 bases and J 10 bases; nucleotides not matched to a gene: 9.

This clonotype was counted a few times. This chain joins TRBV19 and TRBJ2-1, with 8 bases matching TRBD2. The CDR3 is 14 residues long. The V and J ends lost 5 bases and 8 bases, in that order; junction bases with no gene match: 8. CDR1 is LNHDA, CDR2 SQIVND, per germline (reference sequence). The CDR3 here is CASSFGGAPHEQFF. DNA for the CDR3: TGTGCCAGTAGTTTCGGGGGGGCCCCCCATGAGCAGTTCTTC.

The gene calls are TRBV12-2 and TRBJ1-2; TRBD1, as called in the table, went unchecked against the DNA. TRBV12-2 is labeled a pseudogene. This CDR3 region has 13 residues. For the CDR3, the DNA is TGTGCAAGTCGCTCCGCGACAGGTGGTGGCTACACCTTC. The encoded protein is CASRSATGGGYTF.

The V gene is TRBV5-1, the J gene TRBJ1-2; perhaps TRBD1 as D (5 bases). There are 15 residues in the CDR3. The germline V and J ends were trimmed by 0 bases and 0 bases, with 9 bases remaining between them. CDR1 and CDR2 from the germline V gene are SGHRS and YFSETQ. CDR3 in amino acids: CASSLDGTANYGYTF. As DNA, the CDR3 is TGCGCCAGCAGCTTGGACGGGACCGCTAACTATGGCTACACCTTC.

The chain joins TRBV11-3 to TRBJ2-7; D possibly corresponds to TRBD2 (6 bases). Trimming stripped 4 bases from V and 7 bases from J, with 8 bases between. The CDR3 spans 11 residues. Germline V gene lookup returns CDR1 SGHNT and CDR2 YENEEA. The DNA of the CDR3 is TGTGCCAGCAGCTCAGGAGGGGAGCAGTACTTC. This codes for CASSSGGEQYF.

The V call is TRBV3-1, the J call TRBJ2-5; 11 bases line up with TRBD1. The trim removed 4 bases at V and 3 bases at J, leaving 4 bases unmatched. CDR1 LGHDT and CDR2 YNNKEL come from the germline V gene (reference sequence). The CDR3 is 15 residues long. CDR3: CASSLPGQGEETQYF. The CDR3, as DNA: TGTGCCAGCAGCCTTCCGGGACAGGGGGAAGAGACCCAGTACTTC.

CDR3 DNA sequence: TGTGCCAGCAGTTTAGCGACGAATGTTCATCAGCCCCAGCATTTT. This encodes CASSLATNVHQPQHF. The chain carries TRBV12-3 or TRBV12-4 and TRBJ1-5; D uncertain. The CDR3 loop spans 15 amino acids. Trimming pared 0 bases from V and 5 bases from J, leaving 11 bases between.

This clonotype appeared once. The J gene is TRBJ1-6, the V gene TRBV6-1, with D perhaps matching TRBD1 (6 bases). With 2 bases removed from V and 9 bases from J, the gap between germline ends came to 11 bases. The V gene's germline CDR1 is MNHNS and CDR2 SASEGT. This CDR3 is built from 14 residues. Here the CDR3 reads CASSEQTGPSPLHF. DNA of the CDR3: TGTGCCAGCAGTGAACAGACAGGACCTTCACCCCTCCACTTT.

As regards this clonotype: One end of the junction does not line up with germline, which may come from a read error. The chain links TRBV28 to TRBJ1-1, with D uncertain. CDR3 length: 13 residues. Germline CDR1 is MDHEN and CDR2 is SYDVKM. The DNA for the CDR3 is TGTGCCGGCAGTTATCGTGGGAACACTGAAGCTTTCTTT. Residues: CAGSYRGNTEAFF.

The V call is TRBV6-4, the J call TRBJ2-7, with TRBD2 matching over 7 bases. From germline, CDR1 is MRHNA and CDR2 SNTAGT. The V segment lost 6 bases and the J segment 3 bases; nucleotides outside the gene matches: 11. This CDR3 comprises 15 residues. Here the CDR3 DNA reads TGTGCCAGCAGGCCCTATATGCGGGGGTTCTACGAGCAGTACTTC. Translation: CASRPYMRGFYEQYF.

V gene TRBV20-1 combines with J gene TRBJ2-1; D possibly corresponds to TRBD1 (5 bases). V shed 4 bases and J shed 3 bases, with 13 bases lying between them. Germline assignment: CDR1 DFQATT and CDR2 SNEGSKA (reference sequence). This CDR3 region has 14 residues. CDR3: CSAIQGSVYNEQFF. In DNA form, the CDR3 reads TGCAGTGCTATTCAGGGATCGGTCTACAATGAGCAGTTCTTC.

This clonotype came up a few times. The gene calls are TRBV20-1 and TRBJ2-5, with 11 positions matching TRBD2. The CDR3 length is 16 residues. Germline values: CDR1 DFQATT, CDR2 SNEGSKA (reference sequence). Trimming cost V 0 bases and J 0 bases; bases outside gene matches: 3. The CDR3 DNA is TGCAGTGCTAGAGATCCGACTAGCGGGGACCAAGAGACCCAGTACTTC. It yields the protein CSARDPTSGDQETQYF.

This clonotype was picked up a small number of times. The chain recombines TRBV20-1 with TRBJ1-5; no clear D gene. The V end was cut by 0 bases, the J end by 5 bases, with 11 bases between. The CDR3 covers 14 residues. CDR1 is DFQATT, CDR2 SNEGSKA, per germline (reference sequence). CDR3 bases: TGCAGTGCTAGAGAACTACCGGGTCATCAGCCCCAGCATTTT. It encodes CSARELPGHQPQHF.

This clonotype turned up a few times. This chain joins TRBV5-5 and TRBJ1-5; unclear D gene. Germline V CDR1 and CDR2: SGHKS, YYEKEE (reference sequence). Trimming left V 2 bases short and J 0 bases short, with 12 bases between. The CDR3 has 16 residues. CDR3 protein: CASSFLGPDSNQPQHF. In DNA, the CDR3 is TGTGCCAGCAGCTTCTTGGGCCCGGATAGCAATCAGCCCCAGCATTTT.

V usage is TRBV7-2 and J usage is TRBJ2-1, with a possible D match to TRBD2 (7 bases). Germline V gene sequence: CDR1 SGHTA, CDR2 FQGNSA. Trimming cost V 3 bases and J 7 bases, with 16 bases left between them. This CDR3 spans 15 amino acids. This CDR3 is CASSFGGGHRNEQFF. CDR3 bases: TGTGCCAGCAGCTTTGGGGGGGGGCACAGGAATGAGCAGTTCTTC. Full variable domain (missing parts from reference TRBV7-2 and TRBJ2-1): GAGVSQSPSNKVTEKGKDVELRCDPISGHTALYWYRQSLGQGLEFLIYFQGNSAPDKSGLPSDRFSAERTGGSVSTLTIQRTQQEDSAVYLCASSFGGGHRNEQFFGPGTRLTVL.

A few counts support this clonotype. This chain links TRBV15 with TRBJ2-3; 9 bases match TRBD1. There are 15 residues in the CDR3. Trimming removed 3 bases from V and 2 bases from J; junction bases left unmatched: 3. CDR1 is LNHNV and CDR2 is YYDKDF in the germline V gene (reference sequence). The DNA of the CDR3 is TGTGCCACCAGCAGCCGGGACAGGGTCACAGATACGCAGTATTTT. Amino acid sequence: CATSSRDRVTDTQYF.

The CDR3 nucleotides are TGTGCCAGCAGGCCGGGGACAAGCTACGAGCAGTACTTC. Protein sequence: CASRPGTSYEQYF. This chain joins TRBV5-5 and TRBJ2-7; D is possibly TRBD1 (6 bases). Trimming cost V 5 bases and J 3 bases, with 12 bases left between them. The CDR3 spans 13 residues. Germline CDR1 reads SGHKS; CDR2 reads YYEKEE (reference sequence).

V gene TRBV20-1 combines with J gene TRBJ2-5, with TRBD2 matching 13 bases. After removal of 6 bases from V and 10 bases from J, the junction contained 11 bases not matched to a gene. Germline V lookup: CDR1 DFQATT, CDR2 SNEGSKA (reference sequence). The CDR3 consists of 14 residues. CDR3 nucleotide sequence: TGCAGTGCCGCGGCACTAGCGGGGGGGCTTGGCCAGTACTTC. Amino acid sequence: CSAAALAGGLGQYF.

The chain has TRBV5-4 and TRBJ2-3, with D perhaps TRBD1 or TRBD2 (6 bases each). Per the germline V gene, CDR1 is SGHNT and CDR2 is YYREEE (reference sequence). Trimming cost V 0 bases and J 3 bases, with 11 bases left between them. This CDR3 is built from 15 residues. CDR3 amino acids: CASSLGQAGTDTQYF. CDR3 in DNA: TGTGCCAGCAGCTTGGGACAGGCGGGAACAGATACGCAGTATTTT.

The chain's CDR3 is CASTRDPTDTQYF. The CDR3 nucleotides read TGTGCCAGCACCCGGGACCCAACAGATACGCAGTATTTT. The chain uses TRBV27 and TRBJ2-3; the D gene could be TRBD1 or TRBD2 (5 bases each). Germline V gene lookup returns CDR1 MNHEY and CDR2 SMNVEV (reference sequence). The CDR3 sequence is 13 residues long. Deletions cut 7 bases from V and 3 bases from J, with 11 bases between.

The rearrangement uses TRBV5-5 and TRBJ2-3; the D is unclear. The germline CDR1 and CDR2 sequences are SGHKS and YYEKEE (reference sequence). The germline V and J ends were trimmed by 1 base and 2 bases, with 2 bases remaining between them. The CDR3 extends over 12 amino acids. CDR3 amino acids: CASSLITDTQYF. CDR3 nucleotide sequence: TGTGCCAGCAGCTTGATCACAGATACGCAGTATTTT.

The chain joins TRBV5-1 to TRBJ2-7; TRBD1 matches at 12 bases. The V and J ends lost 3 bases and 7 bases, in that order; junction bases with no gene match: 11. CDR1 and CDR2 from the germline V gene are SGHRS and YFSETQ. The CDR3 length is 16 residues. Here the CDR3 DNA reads TGCGCCAGCAGCTCCAATTTTCGGGACAGGGGGCAGGAGCAGTACTTC. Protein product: CASSSNFRDRGQEQYF.

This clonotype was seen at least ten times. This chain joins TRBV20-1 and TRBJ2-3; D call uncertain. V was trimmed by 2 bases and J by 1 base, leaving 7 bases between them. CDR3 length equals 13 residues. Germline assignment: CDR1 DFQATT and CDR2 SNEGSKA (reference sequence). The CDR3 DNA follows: TGCAGTGCTAGACCCCTCCGCACAGATACGCAGTATTTT. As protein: CSARPLRTDTQYF.